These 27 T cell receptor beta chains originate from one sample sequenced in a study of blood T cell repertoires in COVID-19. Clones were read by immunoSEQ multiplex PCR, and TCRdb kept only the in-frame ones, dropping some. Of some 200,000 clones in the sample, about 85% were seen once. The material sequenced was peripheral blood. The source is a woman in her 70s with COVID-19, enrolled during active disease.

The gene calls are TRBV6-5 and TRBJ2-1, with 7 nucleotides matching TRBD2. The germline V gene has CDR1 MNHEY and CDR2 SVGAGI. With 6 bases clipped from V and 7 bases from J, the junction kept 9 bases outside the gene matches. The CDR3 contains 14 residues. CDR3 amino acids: CASRPGLGRNEQFF. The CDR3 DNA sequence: TGTGCCAGCAGGCCCGGACTAGGAAGGAATGAGCAGTTCTTC.

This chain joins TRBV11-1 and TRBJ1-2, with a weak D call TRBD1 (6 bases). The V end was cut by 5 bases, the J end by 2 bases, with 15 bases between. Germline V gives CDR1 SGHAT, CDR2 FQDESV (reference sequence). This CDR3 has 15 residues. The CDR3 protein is CASSPGGRVNYGYTF. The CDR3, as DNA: TGTGCCAGCAGCCCGGGGGGCAGGGTCAACTATGGCTACACCTTC.

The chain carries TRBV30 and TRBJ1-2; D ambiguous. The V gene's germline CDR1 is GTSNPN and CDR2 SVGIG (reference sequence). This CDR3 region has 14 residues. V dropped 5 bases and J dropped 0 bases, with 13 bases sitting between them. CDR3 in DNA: TGTGCCTGGGGGCTCCCGGGAGCTAACTATGGCTACACCTTC. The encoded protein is CAWGLPGANYGYTF.

CDR3 in DNA: TGTGCCAGCAGGGCAGGATGGCAGGGGGCGCGGACAGATACGCAGTATTTT. This translates into CASRAGWQGARTDTQYF. V gene TRBV2 combines with J gene TRBJ2-3; 8 bases are shared with TRBD1. The CDR3 has 17 residues. Trimming cost V 6 bases and J 3 bases; bases outside gene matches: 14. Germline CDR1 SNHLY, CDR2 FYNNEI.

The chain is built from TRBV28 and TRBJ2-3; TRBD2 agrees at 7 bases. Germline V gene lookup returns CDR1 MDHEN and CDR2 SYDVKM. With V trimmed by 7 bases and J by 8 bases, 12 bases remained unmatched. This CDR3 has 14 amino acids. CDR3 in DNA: TGTGCCAGCACCCTCGCCAGCGGGGTCACTACGCAGTATTTT. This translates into CASTLASGVTTQYF.

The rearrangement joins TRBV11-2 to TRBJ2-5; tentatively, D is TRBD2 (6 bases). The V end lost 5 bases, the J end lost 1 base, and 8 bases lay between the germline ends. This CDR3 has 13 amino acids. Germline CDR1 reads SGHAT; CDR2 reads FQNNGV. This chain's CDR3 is CASSRDSQETQYF. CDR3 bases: TGTGCCAGCAGCCGGGACTCCCAAGAGACCCAGTACTTC.

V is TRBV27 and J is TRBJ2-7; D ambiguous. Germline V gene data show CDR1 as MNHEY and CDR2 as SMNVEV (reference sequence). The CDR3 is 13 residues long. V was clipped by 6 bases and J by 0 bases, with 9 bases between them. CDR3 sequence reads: CASSPRSSYEQYV. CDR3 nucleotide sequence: TGTGCCAGCAGCCCTAGGAGCTCCTACGAGCAGTACGTC.

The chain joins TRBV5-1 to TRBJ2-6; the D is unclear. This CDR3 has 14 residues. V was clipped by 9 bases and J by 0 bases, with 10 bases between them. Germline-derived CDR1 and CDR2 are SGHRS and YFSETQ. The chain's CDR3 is CATLSDSGANVLTF. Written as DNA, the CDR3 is TGCGCCACCCTCAGCGACTCTGGGGCCAACGTCCTGACTTTC.

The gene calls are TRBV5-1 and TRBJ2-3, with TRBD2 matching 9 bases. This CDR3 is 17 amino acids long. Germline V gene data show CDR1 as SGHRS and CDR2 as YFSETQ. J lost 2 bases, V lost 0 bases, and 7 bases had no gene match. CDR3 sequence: CASSLGRLAGLTDTQYF. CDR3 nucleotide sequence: TGCGCCAGCAGCTTGGGTCGGCTAGCGGGACTCACAGATACGCAGTATTTT.

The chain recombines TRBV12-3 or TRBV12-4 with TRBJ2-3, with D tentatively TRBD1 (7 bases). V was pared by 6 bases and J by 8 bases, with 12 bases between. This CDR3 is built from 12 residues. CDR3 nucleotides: TGTGCCAGCAGGGCGGGACAGATTACGCAGTATTTT. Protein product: CASRAGQITQYF.

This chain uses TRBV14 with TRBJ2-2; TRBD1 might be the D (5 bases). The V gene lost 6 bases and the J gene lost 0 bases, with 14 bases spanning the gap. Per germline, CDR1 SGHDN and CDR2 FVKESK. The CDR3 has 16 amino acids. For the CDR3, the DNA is TGTGCCAGCAGTCAGCAGGGATTCGCGAACACCGGGGAGCTGTTTTTT. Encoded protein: CASSQQGFANTGELFF. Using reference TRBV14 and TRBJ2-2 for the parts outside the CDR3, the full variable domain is EAGVTQFPSHSVIEKGQTVTLRCDPISGHDNLYWYRRVMGKEIKFLLHFVKESKQDESGMPNNRFLAERTGGTYSTLKVQPAELEDSGVYFCASSQQGFANTGELFFGEGSRLTVL.

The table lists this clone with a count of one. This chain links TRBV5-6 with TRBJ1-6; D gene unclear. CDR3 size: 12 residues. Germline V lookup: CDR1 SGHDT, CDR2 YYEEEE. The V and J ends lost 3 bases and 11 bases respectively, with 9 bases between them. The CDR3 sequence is CASSSSGTPLHF. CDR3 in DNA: TGTGCCAGCAGCTCGAGCGGTACACCCCTCCACTTT.

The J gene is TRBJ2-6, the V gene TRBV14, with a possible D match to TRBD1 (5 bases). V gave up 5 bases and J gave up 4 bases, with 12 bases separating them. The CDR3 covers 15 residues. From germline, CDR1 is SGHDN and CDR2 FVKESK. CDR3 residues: CASSVQGGGANVLTF. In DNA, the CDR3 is TGTGCCAGCAGCGTGCAGGGTGGCGGGGCCAACGTCCTGACTTTC.

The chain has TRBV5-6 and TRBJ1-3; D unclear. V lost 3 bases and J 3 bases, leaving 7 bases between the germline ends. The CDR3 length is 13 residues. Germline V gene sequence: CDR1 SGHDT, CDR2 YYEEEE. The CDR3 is CASSSVYGNTIYF. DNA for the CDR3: TGTGCCAGCAGCTCGGTTTATGGAAACACCATATATTTT.

The CDR3 protein is CASSLPSLLAGEDTGELFF. For the CDR3, the DNA is TGTGCCAGCAGTTTGCCCTCCCTACTAGCGGGGGAAGACACCGGGGAGCTGTTTTTT. This chain connects TRBV28 to TRBJ2-2; 11 bases are shared with TRBD2. Trimming took 3 bases from V and 3 from J; bases not matched to a gene: 12. The CDR3 contains 19 residues. The germline V gene has CDR1 MDHEN and CDR2 SYDVKM.

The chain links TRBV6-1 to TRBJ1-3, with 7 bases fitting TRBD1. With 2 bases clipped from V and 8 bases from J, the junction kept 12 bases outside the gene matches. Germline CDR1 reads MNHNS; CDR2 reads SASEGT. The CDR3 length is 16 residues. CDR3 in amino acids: CASSERSGGLRHTIYF. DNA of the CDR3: TGTGCCAGCAGTGAACGTTCAGGGGGGTTGCGGCACACCATATATTTT.

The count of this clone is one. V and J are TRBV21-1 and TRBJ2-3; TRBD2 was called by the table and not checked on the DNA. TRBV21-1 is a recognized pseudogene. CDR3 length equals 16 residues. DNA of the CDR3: TGTGCCAGCAGTCCCCCGGGAACATTCTCGCCAGATACGCAGTATTTT. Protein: CASSPPGTFSPDTQYF.

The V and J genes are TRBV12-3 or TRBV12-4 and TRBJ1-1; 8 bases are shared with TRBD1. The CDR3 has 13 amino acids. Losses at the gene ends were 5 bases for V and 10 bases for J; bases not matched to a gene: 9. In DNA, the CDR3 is TGTGCCAGCAGTCCTCAGGGGGCTCTACGAGCTTTCTTT. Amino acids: CASSPQGALRAFF.

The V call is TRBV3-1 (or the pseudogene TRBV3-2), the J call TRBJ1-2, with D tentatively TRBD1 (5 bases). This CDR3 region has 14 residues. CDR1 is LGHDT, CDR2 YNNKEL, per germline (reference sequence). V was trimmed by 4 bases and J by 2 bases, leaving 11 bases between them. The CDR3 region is CASSRNTGNYGYTF. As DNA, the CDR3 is TGTGCCAGCAGCCGGAATACAGGAAACTATGGCTACACCTTC.

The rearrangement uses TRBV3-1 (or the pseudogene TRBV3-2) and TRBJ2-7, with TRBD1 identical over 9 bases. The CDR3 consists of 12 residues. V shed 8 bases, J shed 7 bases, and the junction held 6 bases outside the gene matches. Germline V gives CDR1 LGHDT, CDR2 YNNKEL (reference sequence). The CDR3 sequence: CASGQGQWEQYF. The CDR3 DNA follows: TGTGCCAGCGGACAGGGGCAGTGGGAGCAGTACTTC.

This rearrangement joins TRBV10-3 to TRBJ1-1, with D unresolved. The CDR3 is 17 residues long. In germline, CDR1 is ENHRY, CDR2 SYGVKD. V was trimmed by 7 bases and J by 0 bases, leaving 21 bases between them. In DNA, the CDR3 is TGTGCCATCACCCAGGCAAGTAGCGGCAGCATGAACACTGAAGCTTTCTTT. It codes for CAITQASSGSMNTEAFF.

CDR3 amino acids: CASGDRGVEQFF. The CDR3 DNA sequence: TGTGCCAGCGGGGACAGGGGTGTTGAGCAGTTCTTC. The chain couples TRBV6-5 to TRBJ2-1, with 10 bases identical to TRBD1. V lost 8 bases and J lost 9; bases outside the gene matches: 4. CDR1 and CDR2 (germline): MNHEY, SVGAGI. The CDR3 is made up of 12 amino acids.

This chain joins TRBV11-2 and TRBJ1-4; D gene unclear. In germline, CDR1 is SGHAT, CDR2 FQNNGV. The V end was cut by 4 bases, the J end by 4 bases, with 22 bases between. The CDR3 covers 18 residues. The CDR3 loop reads CASSSLERAGNNNEKLFF. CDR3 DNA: TGTGCCAGCAGCTCCTTAGAAAGGGCGGGGAATAATAATGAAAAACTGTTTTTT.

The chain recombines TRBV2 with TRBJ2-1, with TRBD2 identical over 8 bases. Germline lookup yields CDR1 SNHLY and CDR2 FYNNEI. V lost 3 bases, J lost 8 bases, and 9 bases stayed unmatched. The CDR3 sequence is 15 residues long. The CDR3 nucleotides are TGTGCCAGCAGTGACCCGGGAGGGGGGGGCTATGAGCAGTTCTTC. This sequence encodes CASSDPGGGGYEQFF.

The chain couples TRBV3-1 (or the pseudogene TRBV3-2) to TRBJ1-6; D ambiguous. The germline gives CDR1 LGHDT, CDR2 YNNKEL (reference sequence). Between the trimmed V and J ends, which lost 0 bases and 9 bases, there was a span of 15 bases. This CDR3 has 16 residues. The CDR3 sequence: CASSQDLSKTFSPLHF. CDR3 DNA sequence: TGTGCCAGCAGCCAAGATCTTAGCAAAACTTTTTCACCCCTCCACTTT.

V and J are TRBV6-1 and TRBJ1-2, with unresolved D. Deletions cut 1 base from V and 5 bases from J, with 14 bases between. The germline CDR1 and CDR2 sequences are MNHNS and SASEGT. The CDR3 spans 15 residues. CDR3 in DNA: TGTGCCAGCAGTGAAGGAGGGAGCCTACAGTATGGCTACACCTTC. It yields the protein CASSEGGSLQYGYTF.

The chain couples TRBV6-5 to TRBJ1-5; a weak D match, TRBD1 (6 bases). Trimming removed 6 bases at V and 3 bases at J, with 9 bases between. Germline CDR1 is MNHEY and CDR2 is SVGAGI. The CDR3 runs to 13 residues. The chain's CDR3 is CASRAGANQPQHF. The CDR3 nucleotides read TGTGCCAGCAGAGCAGGGGCCAATCAGCCCCAGCATTTT.